One sample yielded the 17 T cell receptor beta chains listed below, sequenced in a study of blood T cell repertoires in COVID-19. Libraries were prepared by immunoSEQ multiplex PCR; TCRdb keeps only in-frame clonotypes and omits some of them. The table shows more than 300,000 clones, with about 89% occurring only once. Input material: PBMCs or T cells enriched from blood (not recorded which). Receptor source: a man aged 40-49 years in a cohort exposed to, infected with or recovered from COVID-19 (not recorded which).

The rearrangement uses TRBV18 and TRBJ2-7; D gene unclear. CDR3 length equals 13 residues. Trimming shortened V by 1 base and J by 3 bases, and 7 bases separated the two germline ends. CDR1 and CDR2 (germline): KGHSH, LQKENI. Written as DNA, the CDR3 is TGTGCCAGCTCACCACTCCCGGGCTACGAGCAGTACTTC. As protein: CASSPLPGYEQYF.

The sample holds one count of this clone. The chain is built from TRBV5-6 and TRBJ2-3; D is unresolved. The V end was cut by 5 bases, the J end by 2 bases, with 6 bases between. The length of the CDR3 is 12 residues. Germline CDR1 is SGHDT and CDR2 is YYEEEE. The CDR3 here is CASRLNTDTQYF. The CDR3 DNA sequence: TGTGCCAGCAGACTAAACACAGATACGCAGTATTTT.

The chain has TRBV7-3 and TRBJ1-1; D unclear. V was trimmed by 2 bases and J by 0 bases, leaving 4 bases between them. The V gene's germline CDR1 is SGHTA and CDR2 FQGTGA. The CDR3 length is 13 residues. The CDR3 DNA reads TGTGCCAGCAGCTTATCGGTGAACACTGAAGCTTTCTTT. This encodes CASSLSVNTEAFF.

This clone has at least ten counts. J is TRBJ2-5 and V is TRBV12-5; no clear D gene. V was cut by 1 base and J by 4 bases, with 4 bases left in between. Germline-derived CDR1 and CDR2 are LGHNT and FRNRAP. The CDR3 has 12 amino acids. CDR3 amino acids: CASGLDRETQYF. The CDR3 DNA sequence: TGTGCTAGTGGTTTGGACAGAGAGACCCAGTACTTC.

The rearrangement uses TRBV18 and TRBJ2-7, with 7 bases that match TRBD1. Trimming removed 4 bases from V and 0 bases from J; junction bases left unmatched: 9. The CDR3 is 16 amino acids. Germline loops: CDR1 KGHSH, CDR2 LQKENI. The CDR3 sequence is CASSLNPTGNSYEQYF. The CDR3, as DNA: TGTGCCAGCTCACTTAACCCGACAGGGAACTCCTACGAGCAGTACTTC.

The rearrangement uses TRBV7-2 and TRBJ2-1; the D is unclear. Trimming shortened V by 4 bases and J by 0 bases, and 10 bases separated the two germline ends. This CDR3 is 15 amino acids long. The germline V gene has CDR1 SGHTA and CDR2 FQGNSA. CDR3 loop: CASSSHASSYNEQFF. CDR3 DNA: TGTGCCAGCAGCTCCCATGCGAGCTCCTACAATGAGCAGTTCTTC.

This clone was observed a single time. CDR3 protein: CASSQWDRGPEGPQHF. The CDR3 DNA reads as TGTGCCAGCAGCCAGTGGGACAGGGGGCCAGAAGGGCCCCAGCATTTT. The chain links TRBV3-1 (or the pseudogene TRBV3-2) to TRBJ1-5; 12 nucleotides match TRBD1. Trimming at V came to 3 bases and at J to 9 bases, leaving 9 bases not matched to a gene. Germline V gene data show CDR1 as LGHDT and CDR2 as YNNKEL (reference sequence). The length of the CDR3 is 16 residues.

This chain joins TRBV5-4 and TRBJ2-7; 9 bases align to TRBD1. Germline CDR1 reads SGHNT; CDR2 reads YYREEE (reference sequence). The CDR3 has 13 residues. The trim removed 8 bases at V and 5 bases at J, leaving 8 bases unmatched. CDR3 sequence (DNA): TGTGCCAGTTGGTCGGACAGGGGTCACGAGCAGTACTTC. It specifies CASWSDRGHEQYF. The variable domain in full, with the rest retrieved from reference TRBV5-4 and TRBJ2-7, is ETGVTQSPTHLIKTRGQQVTLRCSSQSGHNTVSWYQQALGQGPQFIFQYYREEENGRGNFPPRFSGLQFPNYSSELNVNALELDDSALYLCASWSDRGHEQYFGPGTRLTVT.

The chain carries TRBV5-6 and TRBJ1-5; D remains ambiguous. The CDR3 length is 14 residues. Germline V gene sequence: CDR1 SGHDT, CDR2 YYEEEE. V lost 0 bases and J lost 4, with 8 bases in between. The CDR3 DNA is TGTGCCAGCAGCTTGGGGGCAGCAAATCAGCCCCAGCATTTT. As protein: CASSLGAANQPQHF.

This sequence joins TRBV5-1 and TRBJ2-3; 14 bases map to TRBD2. The junction had 4 bases not matched to a gene; V was cut back by 2 bases and J by 2 bases. The CDR3 sequence is 17 residues long. Germline CDR1 is SGHRS and CDR2 is YFSETQ. The CDR3 protein is CASSFGTSGRPTDTQYF. CDR3 nucleotides: TGCGCCAGCAGCTTCGGGACTAGCGGGAGACCCACAGATACGCAGTATTTT.

The CDR3 is CASSLGGTGSNQPQHF. In DNA, the CDR3 is TGTGCCAGCAGCTTAGGGGGCACAGGGAGCAATCAGCCCCAGCATTTT. This sequence joins TRBV7-2 and TRBJ1-5, with D possibly TRBD1 on 6 matching bases. Germline assignment: CDR1 SGHTA and CDR2 FQGNSA. V dropped 1 base and J dropped 1 base, with 11 bases sitting between them. The CDR3 covers 16 residues.

This rearrangement joins TRBV7-9 to TRBJ1-1; unclear D gene. Germline assignment: CDR1 SEHNR and CDR2 FQNEAQ (reference sequence). Between the trimmed V and J ends, which lost 3 bases and 11 bases, there was a span of 13 bases. The CDR3 totals 12 residues. CDR3 DNA: TGTGCCAGCAGCTTGGACTCGACGGGTGCTTTCTTT. This sequence encodes CASSLDSTGAFF.

The CDR3 region has the DNA TGTGCCATCAGTGAGGAAACCGGGACAGGGATCTACGAGCAGTACTTC. It translates to CAISEETGTGIYEQYF. The chain carries TRBV10-3 and TRBJ2-7, with 9 bases identical to TRBD1. The germline gives CDR1 ENHRY, CDR2 SYGVKD. The CDR3 length is 16 residues. J gave up 3 bases and V 2 bases, and 8 bases lay outside the gene matches.

This rearrangement joins TRBV28 to TRBJ1-5; TRBD1 matches 7 bases. The CDR3 is 15 amino acids. CDR1 MDHEN and CDR2 SYDVKM come from the germline V gene. With 4 bases clipped from V and 7 bases from J, the junction kept 10 bases outside the gene matches. This CDR3 reads CASSYGRQGRQPQHF. For the CDR3, the DNA is TGTGCCAGCAGTTACGGTAGACAGGGTCGACAGCCCCAGCATTTT.

V and J are TRBV20-1 and TRBJ2-7; a possible D gene is TRBD1 (5 bases). V was shortened by 3 bases and J by 3 bases, with 9 bases between the two germline ends. Germline lookup yields CDR1 DFQATT and CDR2 SNEGSKA (reference sequence). CDR3 size: 12 residues. CDR3 region: CSASTGHYEQYF. In DNA, the CDR3 is TGCAGTGCTAGTACAGGTCACTACGAGCAGTACTTC.

The V and J genes are TRBV6-1 and TRBJ2-3; 9 nucleotides agree with TRBD1. CDR3 length: 16 residues. CDR1 MNHNS and CDR2 SASEGT come from the germline V gene. Trimming removed 4 bases from V and 1 base from J; junction bases left unmatched: 6. Here the CDR3 reads CASSANRGRGTDTQYF. As DNA, the CDR3 is TGTGCCAGCAGTGCAAACAGGGGGCGCGGCACAGATACGCAGTATTTT.

The chain carries TRBV7-9 and TRBJ1-2; 9 positions match TRBD1. The CDR3 loop spans 16 amino acids. The germline V gene has CDR1 SEHNR and CDR2 FQNEAQ (reference sequence). Trimming cost V 7 bases and J 3 bases; bases outside gene matches: 12. The DNA of the CDR3 is TGTGCCAGCACCTCCCCGGGACAGGGTTTCGACTATGGCTACACCTTC. Translation gives CASTSPGQGFDYGYTF.